Below, one TCR beta chain is given with its context. Its antigen is not known. With 60 Vbeta and 13 Jbeta primers, the PCR was carried out. Produced via immunoSEQ multiplex PCR; TCRdb's table is partial and in-frame only. The repertoire has 200,000 to 250,000 clones, 76% of them found once; the top ten carry 0.6% to 0.7%. The data originate from a study of cytomegalovirus exposure and HLA in healthy donors. The CDR3 contains 15 residues. Between the trimmed V and J ends, which lost 4 bases and 1 base, there was a span of 13 bases. CDR1 is MGHRA and CDR2 is YSYEKL in the germline V gene. Findings and caveats of the study: In an earlier analysis, in approximately 630 donors, most V segments appeared productive either ~87% or ~30% of the time. Overall, approximately 150 TCR beta chains were annotated as cytomegalovirus-associated.

These donors, healthy bone marrow donors, were studied. The chain combines TRBV4-1 with TRBJ2-5, with D possibly matching TRBD2 (6 bases). The receptor's source is a man in his late teens or twenties in good health and CMV-seronegative. The sample was PBMCs. CDR3 DNA sequence: TGCGCCAGCAGCCTTTATACGGGAGTCCAAGAGACCCAGTACTTC. It encodes CASSLYTGVQETQYF.